These 16 T cell receptor beta chains were sequenced from one sample in a study of blood T cell repertoires in COVID-19 (TCRdb year 2020). To prepare the library, the immunoSEQ multiplex PCR assay was applied. TCRdb took over this immuneACCESS table, retaining in-frame rearrangements with V and J assigned. Such tables are incomplete; in checked studies, under half of the missing clones stem from an unresolved V gene, and the remainder is unexplained. Counted in this sample were 200,000 to 250,000 clones; approximately 84% of them appeared once. Under 5% of the sample lies in the top ten. Specimen: peripheral blood. The receptors stem from a man over 45 with acute or convalescent COVID-19.

The chain couples TRBV4-1 to TRBJ2-3, with D tentatively TRBD1 (6 bases). CDR1 and CDR2 (germline): MGHRA, YSYEKL. The CDR3 is 15 residues long. V lost 3 bases and J lost 8, with 18 bases in between. Here the CDR3 DNA reads TGCGCCAGCAGCCACACACAGGGTGGAGTGGTTACGCAGTATTTT. As protein: CASSHTQGGVVTQYF.

The chain recombines TRBV27 with TRBJ2-5; weak D call: TRBD2 (5 bases). Germline V gives CDR1 MNHEY, CDR2 SMNVEV (reference sequence). This CDR3 contains 17 residues. Trimming left V 6 bases short and J 4 bases short, with 24 bases between. The CDR3 DNA reads TGTGCCAGCAGACTCCGGGGTCTAGAATGGGTGTCAGAGACCCAGTACTTC. Residues: CASRLRGLEWVSETQYF.

The chain is built from TRBV11-2 and TRBJ1-2; D remains ambiguous. The germline V and J ends were trimmed by 5 bases and 8 bases, with 18 bases remaining between them. CDR3 length: 14 residues. The germline V gene has CDR1 SGHAT and CDR2 FQNNGV. The chain's CDR3 is CASSLLGDLWGYTF. DNA for the CDR3: TGTGCCAGCAGCCTTCTGGGAGACCTTTGGGGCTACACCTTC. The full variable domain, rest sourced from reference TRBV11-2 and TRBJ1-2, is EAGVAQSPRYKIIEKRQSVAFWCNPISGHATLYWYQQILGQGPKLLIQFQNNGVVDDSQLPKDRFSAERLKGVDSTLKIQPAKLEDSAVYLCASSLLGDLWGYTFGSGTRLTVV.

DNA for the CDR3: TGTGCCAGCAGCTTGGGCTCTAGCGGGAGACTCGGCGAGCAGTACTTC. Residues: CASSLGSSGRLGEQYF. V and J are TRBV5-4 and TRBJ2-7; 10 positions match TRBD2. After removal of 0 bases from V and 6 bases from J, the junction contained 9 bases not matched to a gene. The CDR3 has 16 residues. CDR1 SGHNT and CDR2 YYREEE come from the germline V gene (reference sequence).

The V call is TRBV5-1, the J call TRBJ2-5, with 7 bases lining up with TRBD1. The trim removed 2 bases at V and 3 bases at J, leaving 13 bases unmatched. This CDR3 region has 17 residues. Germline CDR1 and CDR2: SGHRS and YFSETQ. The DNA for the CDR3 is TGCGCCAGCAGCTTCTTCCGGGACAGCAATCAGAAAGAGACCCAGTACTTC. This codes for CASSFFRDSNQKETQYF.

This clone occurred a few times. The chain uses TRBV2 and TRBJ1-2, with a weak D call TRBD1 (6 bases). Trimming pared 4 bases from V and 4 bases from J, leaving 13 bases between. From germline, CDR1 is SNHLY and CDR2 FYNNEI. The CDR3 loop spans 14 amino acids. CDR3 sequence reads: CASSVGVGAYGYTF. The CDR3 nucleotides are TGTGCCAGCAGTGTGGGGGTGGGGGCCTATGGCTACACCTTC. Based on the CDR3 plus reference TRBV2 and TRBJ1-2, the full variable domain is EPEVTQTPSHQVTQMGQEVILRCVPISNHLYFYWYRQILGQKVEFLVSFYNNEISEKSEIFDDQFSVERPDGSNFTLKIRSTKLEDSAMYFCASSVGVGAYGYTFGSGTRLTVV.

The V and J genes are TRBV11-3 and TRBJ2-7; 12 bases map to TRBD1. This CDR3 is 15 amino acids long. The V and J ends lost 3 bases and 4 bases, in that order; junction bases with no gene match: 4. Germline CDR1 is SGHNT and CDR2 is YENEEA. CDR3 sequence (DNA): TGTGCCAGCAGCTTCTCGGGACAGGGGGCATACGAGCAGTACTTC. It is translated as CASSFSGQGAYEQYF.

Remarks on this clone: Within the sample, other DNA sequences also encode this same CDR3. The chain is built from TRBV18 and TRBJ2-1, with 11 bases identical to TRBD1. Germline-derived CDR1 and CDR2 are KGHSH and LQKENI. The CDR3 runs to 16 residues. The junction had 11 bases not matched to a gene; V was cut back by 3 bases and J by 10 bases. This CDR3 reads CASSPTGTGGSQEQFF. The CDR3 DNA sequence: TGTGCCAGCTCACCGACCGGGACAGGGGGGTCCCAAGAGCAGTTCTTC.

The chain employs TRBV10-1 and TRBJ1-1, with no clear D. The CDR3 has 14 amino acids. Germline V gives CDR1 WNHNN, CDR2 SYGVQD (reference sequence). The V end lost 7 bases, the J end lost 4 bases, and 16 bases lay between the germline ends. CDR3 amino acids: CASKMTTTSTEAFF. The CDR3 DNA reads as TGCGCCAGCAAGATGACAACGACGAGCACTGAAGCTTTCTTT.

The table lists this clone with a few counts. The V gene is TRBV12-5, the J gene TRBJ1-2; D possibly corresponds to TRBD1 (6 bases). Trimming left V 0 bases short and J 4 bases short, with 15 bases between. This CDR3 is built from 16 residues. Germline V gene lookup returns CDR1 LGHNT and CDR2 FRNRAP. CDR3: CASGLVRSGDFYGYTF. Here the CDR3 DNA reads TGTGCTAGTGGTTTGGTACGGTCAGGGGATTTCTATGGCTACACCTTC.

V is TRBV4-1 and J is TRBJ2-1, with a possible D match to TRBD2 (5 bases). This CDR3 contains 16 residues. The V and J ends lost 1 base and 5 bases respectively, with 15 bases between them. CDR1 and CDR2 from the germline V gene are MGHRA and YSYEKL. CDR3 protein: CASSQVPEVVNNEQFF. The CDR3, as DNA: TGCGCCAGCAGCCAAGTTCCGGAGGTGGTTAACAATGAGCAGTTCTTC.

The CDR3 loop is CASSWDRGSYEQYF. CDR3 coding DNA: TGTGCCAGCAGCTGGGACAGGGGCTCCTACGAGCAGTACTTC. The rearrangement joins TRBV5-4 to TRBJ2-7, with 10 bases matching TRBD1. Germline V gene lookup returns CDR1 SGHNT and CDR2 YYREEE (reference sequence). This CDR3 is built from 14 residues. The ends lost 3 bases at V and 0 bases at J; junction bases unmatched: 0.

This clone has only one observation. The chain couples TRBV18 to TRBJ2-1, with TRBD2 matching 9 bases. Germline V gene data show CDR1 as KGHSH and CDR2 as LQKENI. V trimming: 2 bases; J trimming: 1 base; junction bases outside the gene matches: 3. There are 16 residues in the CDR3. The CDR3 nucleotides read TGTGCCAGCTCACCAAGACTAGCGGAATCCTACAATGAGCAGTTCTTC. The encoded protein is CASSPRLAESYNEQFF.

The chain couples TRBV27 to TRBJ2-7; TRBD1 aligns across 8 bases. The V gene's germline CDR1 is MNHEY and CDR2 SMNVEV (reference sequence). J lost 2 bases, V lost 2 bases, and 8 bases had no gene match. There are 16 residues in the CDR3. CDR3 DNA: TGTGCCAGCAGTTTACCTCGGGACAGGAGAGCCTACGAGCAGTACTTC. Translation gives CASSLPRDRRAYEQYF.

The rearrangement links TRBV11-2 to TRBJ1-2; weak D call: TRBD1 (5 bases). Trimming cost V 4 bases and J 5 bases, with 8 bases left between them. Looked up from germline, CDR1 is SGHAT and CDR2 is FQNNGV. The CDR3 sequence is 12 residues long. Written as DNA, the CDR3 is TGTGCCAGCAGCTCTGACAGTTATGGCTACACCTTC. This gives the protein CASSSDSYGYTF.

V usage is TRBV19 and J usage is TRBJ2-7; 7 bases are shared with TRBD1. The germline gives CDR1 LNHDA, CDR2 SQIVND (reference sequence). Trimming took 3 bases from V and 6 from J; bases not matched to a gene: 8. The CDR3 sequence is 14 residues long. CDR3 DNA: TGTGCCAGTAGTATTGACAGGGTAGGATCCGAGCAGTACTTC. Translation gives CASSIDRVGSEQYF.